Listed here are 17 T cell receptor beta chains from one sample, sequenced in a study of T cell repertoires in ileal Crohn's disease. Measured with immunoSEQ multiplex PCR; TCRdb has only the in-frame clones, and not every one. The sample carries about 380 clones, 70% to 90% recorded once. Surgical specimens yielded lamina propria lymphocytes, which were density-gradient separated and then sorted. Sequenced sample: CD8+ T cells sorted from the ileum. The source is an adult with Crohn's disease.

The chain has TRBV7-9 and TRBJ2-7; the match to TRBD2 covers 8 bases. CDR3 size: 15 residues. The trim removed 7 bases at V and 6 bases at J, leaving 14 bases unmatched. Germline values: CDR1 SEHNR, CDR2 FQNEAQ (reference sequence). In DNA, the CDR3 is TGTGCCAGCACCGGTAGGACTAGCATTTTGGGCGAGCAGTACTTC. It translates to CASTGRTSILGEQYF.

The rearrangement uses TRBV20-1 and TRBJ2-3; D remains ambiguous. The CDR3 totals 10 residues. V was clipped by 6 bases and J by 5 bases, with 6 bases between them. The germline gives CDR1 DFQATT, CDR2 SNEGSKA (reference sequence). The CDR3 DNA reads TGCAGTGCCCCCGGAGATACGCAGTATTTT. Translation gives CSAPGDTQYF.

V is TRBV30 and J is TRBJ2-4, with D tentatively TRBD1 (6 bases). Trimming took 1 base from V and 2 from J, leaving 9 bases between them. Per germline, CDR1 GTSNPN and CDR2 SVGIG (reference sequence). This CDR3 is 14 amino acids long. CDR3 sequence (DNA): TGTGCCTGGAGTGACAGGGACCCCAAAAACATTCAGTACTTC. Translating it yields CAWSDRDPKNIQYF.

This clone was picked up one time. The J gene is TRBJ2-2, the V gene TRBV2, with TRBD1 as a possible D gene (6 bases). The germline V gene encodes CDR1 SNHLY and CDR2 FYNNEI. The CDR3 runs to 18 residues. The V and J ends lost 0 bases and 1 base respectively, with 15 bases between them. This CDR3 is CASSEAPWGRGNTGELFF. The CDR3, as DNA: TGTGCCAGCAGTGAAGCTCCCTGGGGGCGAGGGAACACCGGGGAGCTGTTTTTT.

This clone was counted once. The V and J genes are TRBV7-9 and TRBJ2-1; a weak D match, TRBD2 (5 bases). Looked up from germline, CDR1 is SEHNR and CDR2 is FQNEAQ (reference sequence). V dropped 4 bases and J dropped 8 bases, with 9 bases sitting between them. This CDR3 is built from 12 residues. The chain's CDR3 is CASSSPGYEQFF. CDR3 bases: TGTGCCAGCAGCTCCCCGGGGTATGAGCAGTTCTTC.

V is TRBV28 and J is TRBJ1-1; 11 bases are shared with TRBD1. CDR3 length: 17 residues. Germline V gene sequence: CDR1 MDHEN, CDR2 SYDVKM. V dropped 4 bases and J dropped 3; count of bases not matched to a gene: 10. CDR3 amino acids: CASSSQGQGVSDTEAFF. CDR3 coding DNA: TGTGCCAGCAGTTCCCAGGGACAGGGGGTGAGTGACACTGAAGCTTTCTTT.

The genes are TRBV11-2 and TRBJ2-2; no definite D call. The ends were cut back, 5 bases at V and 6 bases at J, with 16 bases in the middle. The germline gives CDR1 SGHAT, CDR2 FQNNGV. The CDR3 has 15 amino acids. The CDR3 nucleotides are TGTGCCAGCAGCCCGAACGCCCCAGGATCCGGGGAGCTGTTTTTT. This encodes CASSPNAPGSGELFF.

This clone was found a few times. The chain has TRBV10-3 and TRBJ2-7, with 9 bases lining up with TRBD1. Germline V gene data show CDR1 as ENHRY and CDR2 as SYGVKD. V lost 2 bases and J lost 5; bases outside the gene matches: 7. The CDR3 runs 15 residues. CDR3 loop: CAISEGTGMWDEQYF. The CDR3 DNA reads TGTGCCATCAGTGAGGGGACAGGGATGTGGGACGAGCAGTACTTC.

The gene calls are TRBV28 and TRBJ2-3; D not certain. CDR1 is MDHEN and CDR2 is SYDVKM in the germline V gene. Trimming took 3 bases from V and 1 from J, leaving 11 bases between them. The CDR3 has 15 amino acids. The CDR3 region has the DNA TGTGCCAGCAGTTTGTCCGGGTTTGGCACAGATACGCAGTATTTT. Translated: CASSLSGFGTDTQYF.

The chain has TRBV7-2 and TRBJ2-7; D uncertain. The CDR3 runs to 14 residues. Germline loops: CDR1 SGHTA, CDR2 FQGNSA. V was cut by 4 bases and J by 7 bases, with 17 bases left in between. CDR3 bases: TGTGCCAGCAGCTCTGACTTAAGGCCTTTGGAGCAGTACTTC. Translated: CASSSDLRPLEQYF.

This chain links TRBV4-1 with TRBJ2-7; 15 bases fit TRBD2. Unmatched junction bases numbered 7, after V lost 3 bases and J lost 1 base. Germline values: CDR1 MGHRA, CDR2 YSYEKL. The CDR3 has 18 amino acids. The CDR3 region is CASSQRTSGRAVSYEQYF. The CDR3 bases are TGCGCCAGCAGCCAGAGGACTAGCGGGAGGGCCGTGTCCTACGAGCAGTACTTC.

The chain joins TRBV7-3 to TRBJ2-3, with 9 nucleotides matching TRBD2. This CDR3 has 15 residues. Germline values: CDR1 SGHTA, CDR2 FQGTGA. V trimming: 2 bases; J trimming: 3 bases; junction bases outside the gene matches: 3. CDR3 DNA: TGTGCCAGCAGCTTAGCGGGGGGGCGAACAGATACGCAGTATTTT. Its translation: CASSLAGGRTDTQYF.

V usage is TRBV5-1 and J usage is TRBJ2-7; 11 bases align to TRBD2. The CDR3 extends over 15 amino acids. The trim removed 2 bases at V and 6 bases at J, leaving 7 bases unmatched. The germline V gene encodes CDR1 SGHRS and CDR2 YFSETQ. The CDR3 reads CASSFIAGGMTEQYF. Here the CDR3 DNA reads TGCGCCAGCAGCTTCATAGCGGGAGGGATGACCGAGCAGTACTTC.

This clone was seen only once. The chain uses TRBV9 and TRBJ2-7; D ambiguous. The CDR3 contains 14 residues. The germline gives CDR1 SGDLS, CDR2 YYNGEE. Trimming removed 0 bases from V and 0 bases from J, with 7 bases in between. DNA for the CDR3: TGTGCCAGCAGCGTAGGCGGTTCCTCCTACGAGCAGTACTTC. It is translated as CASSVGGSSYEQYF. Complete variable domain (other parts from reference TRBV9 and TRBJ2-7): DSGVTQTPKHLITATGQRVTLRCSPRSGDLSVYWYQQSLDQGLQFLIQYYNGEERAKGNILERFSAQQFPDLHSELNLSSLELGDSALYFCASSVGGSSYEQYFGPGTRLTVT.

V is TRBV27 and J is TRBJ1-5, with D unclear. From germline, CDR1 is MNHEY and CDR2 SMNVEV (reference sequence). This CDR3 has 12 amino acids. The V gene lost 3 bases and the J gene lost 6 bases, with 6 bases spanning the gap. The CDR3 loop reads CASSFGGQPQHF. CDR3 coding DNA: TGTGCCAGCAGTTTCGGCGGTCAGCCCCAGCATTTT.

The genes are TRBV28 and TRBJ2-3; TRBD2 matches at 8 bases. The ends lost 3 bases at V and 3 bases at J; junction bases unmatched: 8. The CDR3 runs to 16 residues. CDR1 and CDR2 (germline): MDHEN, SYDVKM. CDR3 nucleotides: TGTGCCAGCAGTTTGAGACTAGCGTCGCAGACAGATACGCAGTATTTT. Its translation: CASSLRLASQTDTQYF.

This chain connects TRBV27 to TRBJ2-1, with 7 bases that match TRBD2. The CDR3 contains 17 residues. V gave up 4 bases and J gave up 1 base; unmatched junction bases: 10. CDR1 is MNHEY and CDR2 is SMNVEV in the germline V gene (reference sequence). The CDR3 DNA reads as TGTGCCAGCAGTTCTGGGGAGGGCGGAGAGTCCTACAATGAGCAGTTCTTC. The encoded protein is CASSSGEGGESYNEQFF.